One sample yielded the 5 T cell receptor beta chains listed below, sequenced in a study of cytomegalovirus exposure and HLA in healthy donors. Amplification used 60 Vbeta primers and 13 Jbeta primers. Some clones are missing from TCRdb's copy, which holds only in-frame ones; the method was immunoSEQ multiplex PCR. This table has 150,000 to 200,000 clones, more than 70% appearing once. Sequenced: PBMCs. All receptors come from a man in his forties or fifties in good health and CMV-seropositive.

The chain links TRBV6-1 to TRBJ1-4, with unresolved D. The CDR3 is 15 residues long. Looked up from germline, CDR1 is MNHNS and CDR2 is SASEGT. The V end lost 7 bases, the J end lost 5 bases, and 17 bases lay between the germline ends. The CDR3 region has the DNA TGTGCCAGCACCCCAAGCTGGGGAGTAAATGAAAAACTGTTTTTT. Protein product: CASTPSWGVNEKLFF.

The chain carries TRBV27 and TRBJ2-5, with D unresolved. The J call may not be correct, given that the DNA end is closer to TRBJ2-7. The CDR3 spans 14 residues. Germline V gene sequence: CDR1 MNHEY, CDR2 SMNVEV (reference sequence). The CDR3 is CASSQGRMIYEQYF. The CDR3 DNA reads as TGTGCCAGCAGTCAAGGCAGGATGATTTACGAGCAGTACTTC.

This clone showed up just once. The gene calls are TRBV5-1 and TRBJ1-2; D possibly corresponds to TRBD1 (5 bases). The CDR3 has 16 amino acids. Germline values: CDR1 SGHRS, CDR2 YFSETQ. V dropped 0 bases and J dropped 3 bases, with 15 bases sitting between them. As DNA, the CDR3 is TGCGCCAGCAGCTTGGAAGTTGGAGGGACCCACTATGGCTACACCTTC. Translated, it gives CASSLEVGGTHYGYTF. The full variable domain, completed using reference TRBV5-1 and TRBJ1-2, is KAGVTQTPRYLIKTRGQQVTLSCSPISGHRSVSWYQQTPGQGLQFLFEYFSETQRNKGNFPGRFSGRQFSNSRSEMNVSTLELGDSALYLCASSLEVGGTHYGYTFGSGTRLTVV.

The CDR3 protein is CASSPLDRGAAEQYF. The CDR3 coding sequence is TGTGCCAGCAGTCCCCTGGACAGGGGAGCAGCCGAGCAGTACTTC. The chain employs TRBV6-1 and TRBJ2-5, with 9 bases aligning to TRBD1. The better agreement between TRBJ2-7 and the DNA end casts doubt on the J call. Germline-derived CDR1 and CDR2 are MNHNS and SASEGT. This CDR3 region has 15 residues.

As regards this clone: Other DNA sequences in the same sample also yield this CDR3. This rearrangement joins TRBV29-1 to TRBJ2-5; the D is unclear. CDR1 and CDR2 from the germline V gene are SQVTM and ANQGSEA. Trimming took 3 bases from V and 5 from J, leaving 13 bases between them. The length of the CDR3 is 13 residues. Here the CDR3 reads CSVERGLQETQYF. The CDR3 coding sequence is TGCAGCGTTGAGAGAGGTCTTCAGGAGACCCAGTACTTC. The full variable domain, completed using reference TRBV29-1 and TRBJ2-5, is SAVISQKPSRDICQRGTSLTIQCQVDSQVTMMFWYRQQPGQSLTLIATANQGSEATYESGFVIDKFPISRPNLTFSTLTVSNMSPEDSSIYLCSVERGLQETQYFGPGTRLLVL.